The rows below give T cell receptor beta chains drawn from one sample of a study of early stage breast cancer tumors. Clones were read by immunoSEQ multiplex PCR, and TCRdb kept only the in-frame ones, dropping some. In the table there are 6,000 or so clones, roughly 80% of which are singletons. Sequencing was performed on normal breast tissue next to the tumor. Receptors were obtained from a person aged 70 to 85 with breast cancer. CDR3s include the opening cysteine and the closing phenylalanine or tryptophan. The D gene is left open where the match is weak. Expanded clones get a size class; other rows say once, few or many, or leave the size out.

TGTGCTAGTGGTTTGCCAAATGAGCAGTTCTTC	CASGLPNEQFF	TRBV12-5	TRBJ2-1	-	-
TGTGCCAGCAGTTACTTGACAGGCGTTAATGAAAAACTGTTTTTT	CASSYLTGVNEKLFF	TRBV6-5	TRBJ1-4	-	-
TGCGCCAGCAGCCAAGGCCCGGGCAGGGGGAACTATGGCTACACCTTC	CASSQGPGRGNYGYTF	TRBV4-1	TRBJ1-2	few	TRBD1
TGTGCCAGCAGCAAGACCCGGGCGGGGGGCACTGAAGCTTTCTTT	CASSKTRAGGTEAFF	TRBV28	TRBJ1-1	-	-
TGTGCCAGCAGGAGACAGGGGGTCATGATGGACACTGAAGCTTTCTTT	CASRRQGVMMDTEAFF	TRBV7-2	TRBJ1-1	-	TRBD1
TGTGCCAGCACCCTGGACAGGAGGGACTATGGCTACACCTTC	CASTLDRRDYGYTF	TRBV5-4	TRBJ1-2	few	TRBD1
TGTGCCAGCAGCGCTCGGACATTGAGCTCCTACGAGCAGTACTTC	CASSARTLSSYEQYF	TRBV6-5	TRBJ2-7	-	-
TGTGCCAGCAGCTTGAGGCAGAGCTCCTACGAGCAGTACTTC	CASSLRQSSYEQYF	TRBV7-8	TRBJ2-7	-	-
TGTGCCAGCAGCCCCCGGGGGGGCCATCACGAGCAGTACTTC	CASSPRGGHHEQYF	TRBV4-2	TRBJ2-7	-	TRBD2
TGTGCCACGGAAAATACGGTTGACAGGGACTCTGGAAACACCATATATTTT	CATENTVDRDSGNTIYF	TRBV19	TRBJ1-3	-	TRBD1
TGTGCCGGTGGGGGCAGGACTGAAGCTTTCTTT	CAGGGRTEAFF	TRBV6-1	TRBJ1-1	-	-
TGTGCCAGCAGTACGACAGCTACAATCGGCTACACCTTC	CASSTTATIGYTF	TRBV6-6	TRBJ1-2	-	-
TGTGCCAGCAGTTTCGCAGGGGACACTGAAGCTTTCTTT	CASSFAGDTEAFF	TRBV28	TRBJ1-1	-	-
TGTGCCAGTAGTGAAGCAACGACTAATGAAAAACTGTTTTTT	CASSEATTNEKLFF	TRBV19	TRBJ1-4	-	-
TGTGCCAGCAGTTACCTCCCTCCAGGGGGGTATGGCTACACCTTC	CASSYLPPGGYGYTF	TRBV6-6	TRBJ1-2	-	TRBD1
TGCGCCAGCAGCCCTGGGGGGGCCATCTCCTACGAGCAGTACTTC	CASSPGGAISYEQYF	TRBV5-1	TRBJ2-7	-	-
TGTGCCAGCAGCCTATTGTCGACAGGGGGCTTTAGCGAGCAGTACTTC	CASSLLSTGGFSEQYF	TRBV11-2	TRBJ2-7	-	TRBD1
TGTGCCAGCAGTTACGGTCTAACCCGAGAGACCCAGTACTTC	CASSYGLTRETQYF	TRBV6-5	TRBJ2-5	-	-
TGCGCCAGCAGCCCCCAGGGGGCACGAGGGGCAGATACGCAGTATTTT	CASSPQGARGADTQYF	TRBV4-1	TRBJ2-3	-	TRBD1
TGTGCCAGCAGCCAAGATTTTAGCGGGGGGGCCTTAGATACGCAGTATTTT	CASSQDFSGGALDTQYF	TRBV4-2	TRBJ2-3	-	TRBD2
TGTGCCAGCAGCCGGGGCACAGATACGCAGTATTTT	CASSRGTDTQYF	TRBV5-4	TRBJ2-3	once	-
TGTGCCAGCAGTGAAATTCTCTCCAATGAGCAGTTCTTC	CASSEILSNEQFF	TRBV6-1	TRBJ2-1	few	-
TGTGCCTGCCTAGGACAGGCTCAGGTCACTGAAGCTTTCTTT	CACLGQAQVTEAFF	TRBV30	TRBJ1-1	few	TRBD1
TGTGCCTGGGCCCAGGGTAGCAATCAGCCCCAGCATTTT	CAWAQGSNQPQHF	TRBV30	TRBJ1-5	-	-
TGTGCCAGCAGCTTGAGCGGGGTTTACAATGAGCAGTTCTTC	CASSLSGVYNEQFF	TRBV7-9	TRBJ2-1	once	TRBD2
TGCGCCAGCAGGCCCGGGACAGGGACGGTCGAGCAGTACTTC	CASRPGTGTVEQYF	TRBV4-1	TRBJ2-7	few	TRBD1
TGCGCCAGCAGCTTGGCGGGACAGGGGGCGCGAGGTAACACTGAAGCTTTCTTT	CASSLAGQGARGNTEAFF	TRBV5-1	TRBJ1-1	-	TRBD1
TGTGCCAGCAGTGATAGGACAGGGGATAATTCACCCCTCCACTTT	CASSDRTGDNSPLHF	TRBV2	TRBJ1-6	-	TRBD1